This entry is about one T cell receptor beta chain. Its antigen is unknown. These data originate in a study of T cell responses to AZD1222 COVID-19 vaccine. Sequencing used immunoSEQ multiplex PCR; TCRdb keeps in-frame clones, though not all of them. The sample has 120,000 or so clones; roughly 90% are singletons. Study-wide points: Spike-specific TCR depth and breadth grew after two AZD1222 doses. The number of AZD1222 recipients seropositive at baseline was only six.

Sequenced here: peripheral blood, sampled on day 0 of AZD1222 vaccination. The sequence was collected from an adult in good health.

The CDR3 bases are TGTGCCAGTAGTATTACGGGAGGGCCAGCGCAGTATTTT. Translating gives CASSITGGPAQYF. This chain uses TRBV19 with TRBJ2-3, with 8 bases aligning to TRBD2. Germline-derived CDR1 and CDR2 are LNHDA and SQIVND (reference sequence). V shed 3 bases and J 10 bases; nucleotides not matched to a gene: 6. This CDR3 spans 13 amino acids.